These T cell receptor beta chains were read from a single sample in a study of shared clonotypes between healthy human individuals. The assay was immunoSEQ multiplex PCR, and TCRdb's table has in-frame clones only and misses some. The table lists nearly 500,000 clones, roughly four fifths of them singletons. Material for sequencing was PBMCs. The receptors derive from a woman aged 40 to 50 in good health. Some clones in this sample may be carry-over from other donors' samples. The CDR3 runs from the conserved cysteine through the conserved F or W. A D gene is named only where the DNA matches it firmly. The size of a clone is reported for some rows only, either as once, few or many, or as a class for expanded clones.

clone_size j_call d_call v_call cdr3_aa cdr3_nt
. TRBJ2-2 . TRBV7-9 CARSDIRAGTGELFF TGTGCCAGAAGCGATATTAGGGCAGGGACCGGGGAGCTGTTTTTT
. TRBJ2-2 . TRBV6-4 CASSDSKGAHTGELFF TGTGCCAGCAGTGACTCGAAAGGGGCGCACACCGGGGAGCTGTTTTTT
. TRBJ1-4 TRBD1 TRBV27 CASSKTGRNEKLFF TGTGCCAGCAGTAAGACAGGGAGAAATGAAAAACTGTTTTTT
once TRBJ1-5 . TRBV19 CASSISGQPQHF TGTGCCAGTAGTATTTCTGGTCAGCCCCAGCATTTT
once TRBJ1-2 . TRBV7-8 CASSLALSGAYGYTF TGTGCCAGCAGCTTAGCGCTTTCAGGCGCATATGGCTACACCTTC
many TRBJ2-5 . TRBV29-1 CSVPTGGVGTQYF TGCAGCGTTCCGACCGGGGGTGTTGGGACCCAGTACTTC
. TRBJ2-7 . TRBV7-9 CASSLWTGRIEQYF TGTGCCAGCAGCTTATGGACGGGCCGGATCGAGCAGTACTTC
. TRBJ2-3 . TRBV30 CAWSVRGGSTDTQYF TGTGCCTGGAGTGTACGGGGTGGTAGCACAGATACGCAGTATTTT
. TRBJ2-3 TRBD2 TRBV6-1 CASSATSVTDTQYF TGTGCCAGCAGCGCGACTAGCGTGACAGATACGCAGTATTTT
. TRBJ2-1 . TRBV7-2 CASSYVGQGEQFF TGTGCCAGCAGCTATGTAGGGCAGGGTGAGCAGTTCTTC
. TRBJ2-7 . TRBV28 CASSLTATVYEQYF TGTGCCAGCAGTTTGACAGCAACTGTTTACGAGCAGTACTTC
many TRBJ1-5 . TRBV28 CASSDTHQPQHF TGTGCCAGCAGTGATACTCATCAGCCCCAGCATTTT
many TRBJ2-7 . TRBV6-1 CASSEEEGAHVEQYF TGTGCCAGCAGTGAAGAGGAGGGGGCGCATGTCGAGCAGTACTTC
. TRBJ2-7 . TRBV30 CAWSVSRAYEQYF TGTGCCTGGAGTGTAAGCAGGGCCTACGAGCAGTACTTC
. TRBJ2-1 . TRBV21-1 CATLHEEGRNEQFF TGTGCCACTCTTCATGAGGAGGGGAGGAATGAGCAGTTCTTC
few TRBJ2-7 TRBD1 TRBV30 CAWSADRGGEQYF TGTGCCTGGAGTGCCGACAGGGGCGGCGAGCAGTACTTC
. TRBJ2-3 . TRBV28 CAGGTRKDTQYF TGTGCCGGCGGGACGCGCAAAGATACGCAGTATTTT
. TRBJ2-1 . TRBV6-1 CASILRTGNEQFF TGTGCCAGCATCCTACGGACGGGGAATGAGCAGTTCTTC
. TRBJ2-6 . TRBV5-1 CASSFKGSGANVLTF TGCGCCAGCAGCTTCAAGGGCTCTGGGGCCAACGTCCTGACTTTC
. TRBJ1-3 TRBD1 TRBV11-2 CASSHGTDGNTIYF TGTGCCAGCAGCCACGGGACAGACGGAAACACCATATATTTT
. TRBJ2-3 . TRBV11-2 CASSFSGTSTDTQYF TGTGCCAGCAGCTTTAGTGGAACTAGCACAGATACGCAGTATTTT
. TRBJ2-6 . TRBV7-8 CASSLGTQNSGANVLTF TGTGCCAGCAGCTTGGGGACACAAAACTCTGGGGCCAACGTCCTGACTTTC
. TRBJ2-3 . TRBV7-2 CASSSGDPYTDTQYF TGTGCCAGCAGCTCCGGGGACCCTTACACAGATACGCAGTATTTT
. TRBJ2-1 . TRBV7-9 CASSLVNYNEQFF TGTGCCAGCAGCTTAGTAAATTACAATGAGCAGTTCTTC
few TRBJ2-5 . TRBV9 CASSTGQNQETQYF TGTGCCAGCAGCACCGGACAGAACCAAGAGACCCAGTACTTC
. TRBJ2-7 TRBD2 TRBV4-3 CASSPTSGRAPPYEQYF TGCGCCAGCAGCCCTACTAGCGGGAGGGCCCCACCCTACGAGCAGTACTTC
few TRBJ2-7 . TRBV7-2 CASSLGWPTGSLHLYEQYF TGTGCCAGCAGCTTAGGATGGCCAACAGGGTCTCTCCACCTCTACGAGCAGTACTTC
. TRBJ1-3 . TRBV5-1 CASSWEQNFSGNTIYF TGCGCCAGCAGTTGGGAACAGAACTTCTCTGGAAACACCATATATTTT
once TRBJ2-7 . TRBV6-6 CASRSATYEQYF TGTGCCAGCAGAAGCGCAACCTACGAGCAGTACTTC
. TRBJ1-1 . TRBV19 CASSTPGGTEAFF TGTGCCAGTAGTACTCCAGGAGGGACTGAAGCTTTCTTT
once TRBJ1-1 TRBD1 TRBV29-1 CSVVGQGNTEAFF TGCAGCGTTGTGGGACAGGGGAACACTGAAGCTTTCTTT
. TRBJ1-5 . TRBV2 CASSTLPRYSNQPQHF TGTGCCAGCAGTACACTTCCCCGCTATAGCAATCAGCCCCAGCATTTT
. TRBJ2-2 . TRBV9 CASSVAGELFF TGTGCCAGCAGCGTTGCCGGGGAGCTGTTTTTT
. TRBJ2-1 TRBD2 TRBV30 CAWSAGRTSVKWSYNEQFF TGTGCCTGGAGCGCAGGGAGGACTAGCGTCAAGTGGTCCTACAATGAGCAGTTCTTC
once TRBJ2-1 TRBD2 TRBV6-6 CASSPSSGSGYNEQFF TGTGCCAGCAGCCCCTCTAGCGGGAGTGGGTACAATGAGCAGTTCTTC
. TRBJ2-3 TRBD2 TRBV6-1 CASRAPGGGTDTQYF TGTGCCAGCAGGGCCCCGGGGGGAGGGACAGATACGCAGTATTTT
. TRBJ1-1 . TRBV7-8 CASSLWGGRNTEAFF TGTGCCAGCAGCTTATGGGGCGGACGAAACACTGAAGCTTTCTTT
few TRBJ2-4 . TRBV18 CASSPPGALAKNIQYF TGTGCCAGCTCACCACCCGGGGCCTTAGCCAAAAACATTCAGTACTTC
. TRBJ1-2 . TRBV30 CAWTPGGYGYTF TGTGCCTGGACTCCCGGCGGCTATGGCTACACCTTC
once TRBJ1-4 . TRBV11-1 CASSTPFYEKLFF TGTGCCAGCAGCACCCCGTTCTATGAAAAACTGTTTTTT
. TRBJ1-5 . TRBV30 CAWSTWVGGRGRNQPQHF TGTGCCTGGAGTACTTGGGTTGGGGGACGGGGGCGAAATCAGCCCCAGCATTTT
. TRBJ1-4 . TRBV25-1 CASSEAGGNEKLFF TGTGCCAGCAGTGAAGCCGGGGGGAATGAAAAACTGTTTTTT
. TRBJ2-3 TRBD2 TRBV25-1 CASSGGWREGPTDTQYF TGTGCCAGCAGTGGGGGCTGGCGGGAGGGCCCCACAGATACGCAGTATTTT
. TRBJ2-3 . TRBV7-2 CASSSGATDTQYF TGTGCCAGCAGCTCAGGGGCCACAGATACGCAGTATTTT
once TRBJ2-1 . TRBV5-4 CASSEGDNEQFF TGTGCCAGCAGCGAGGGGGACAATGAGCAGTTCTTC
few TRBJ2-3 TRBD2 TRBV29-1 CSVWTSGGGDTQYF TGCAGCGTTTGGACTAGCGGGGGGGGTGATACGCAGTATTTT
. TRBJ2-3 . TRBV2 CASTPLTGRTDTQYF TGTGCCAGCACCCCTCTTACAGGACGCACAGATACGCAGTATTTT
. TRBJ2-7 TRBD2 TRBV5-1 CASSLSGSVYEQYF TGCGCCAGCAGCCTGAGCGGGAGTGTGTACGAGCAGTACTTC
few TRBJ2-1 . TRBV6-4 CASSLNSPDNEQFF TGTGCCAGCAGTCTGAACAGCCCGGACAATGAGCAGTTCTTC
. TRBJ2-7 TRBD2 TRBV5-4 CASSLGPTSGGYEQYF TGTGCCAGCAGCTTGGGGCCGACTAGCGGGGGTTACGAGCAGTACTTC
once TRBJ2-3 . TRBV9 CASSVDGTADTQYF TGTGCCAGCAGCGTAGACGGGACGGCAGATACGCAGTATTTT
. TRBJ2-3 . TRBV18 CASSLGQGIQTDTQYF TGTGCCAGCTCACTTGGCCAGGGTATTCAGACAGATACGCAGTATTTT
. TRBJ2-5 TRBD2 TRBV7-3 CASSTSGSGETQYF TGTGCCAGCAGCACGAGCGGGAGCGGGGAGACCCAGTACTTC